A single sample is the source of the 15 T cell receptor beta chains below, sequenced in a study of response to subunit inactivated influenza vaccine. TCRdb analysed the RT-PCR reads with MiXCR anew, one entry per CDR3 protein. The sample shows under 800,000 distinct CDR3 sequences, approximately 15% of them seen only once. The sample was PBMCs from blood, taken about 14 days before vaccination. The receptor source for this set is a man aged 50-60 years who received an inactivated influenza vaccine.

This clonotype was observed a few times. The rearrangement joins TRBV28 to TRBJ2-2; the D is unclear. This CDR3 has 14 amino acids. Trimming shortened V by 6 bases and J by 0 bases, and 8 bases separated the two germline ends. In germline, CDR1 is MDHEN, CDR2 SYDVKM. CDR3 sequence reads: CASRGIANTGELFF. As DNA, the CDR3 is TGTGCCAGCAGGGGGATCGCGAACACCGGGGAGCTGTTTTTT.

The chain links TRBV27 to TRBJ2-1, with a tentative D call TRBD2 (6 bases). There are 13 residues in the CDR3. Germline loops: CDR1 MNHEY, CDR2 SMNVEV (reference sequence). Trimming pared 1 base from V and 8 bases from J, leaving 9 bases between. The DNA for the CDR3 is TGTGCCAGCAGTTTATGGAGGGCCGATGAGCAGTTCTTC. Encoded protein: CASSLWRADEQFF.

The rearrangement links TRBV20-1 to TRBJ1-1, with a possible D match to TRBD1 (6 bases). CDR1 is DFQATT, CDR2 SNEGSKA, per germline (reference sequence). The CDR3 runs 13 residues. V was clipped by 3 bases and J by 6 bases, with 14 bases between them. CDR3 sequence reads: CSARVTGSAEAFF. The CDR3, as DNA: TGCAGTGCTAGGGTCACAGGGTCTGCTGAAGCTTTCTTT.

In this sample, this clonotype turned up a few times. The chain joins TRBV12-3 or TRBV12-4 to TRBJ2-7; D possibly corresponds to TRBD1 (6 bases). V lost 4 bases to trimming and J lost 3 bases, with 16 bases between them. The CDR3 is 15 amino acids. CDR3: CASSSSGTNFYEQYF. The CDR3 DNA sequence: TGTGCCAGCAGTTCCTCCGGGACAAATTTCTACGAGCAGTACTTC.

This clonotype occurred a few times. The chain has TRBV7-9 and TRBJ2-2; TRBD1 agrees at 7 bases. The J segment lost 5 bases and the V segment lost 5 bases, leaving 5 bases of the junction unmatched. The length of the CDR3 is 14 residues. Germline-derived CDR1 and CDR2 are SEHNR and FQNEAQ (reference sequence). This chain's CDR3 is CASSQGVATGELFF. DNA for the CDR3: TGTGCCAGCAGCCAGGGGGTCGCGACCGGGGAGCTGTTTTTT. Drawing the rest from reference TRBV7-9 and TRBJ2-2, the complete variable domain is DTGVSQNPRHKITKRGQNVTFRCDPISEHNRLYWYRQTLGQGPEFLTYFQNEAQLEKSRLLSDRFSAERPKGSFSTLEIQRTEQGDSAMYLCASSQGVATGELFFGEGSRLTVL.

This chain connects TRBV5-1 to TRBJ2-4; 10 nucleotides line up with TRBD2. The CDR3 has 17 residues. V lost 4 bases and J lost 0; bases outside the gene matches: 7. Germline loops: CDR1 SGHRS, CDR2 YFSETQ. The CDR3 is CASSPTSGTLAKNIQYF. The CDR3 nucleotides read TGCGCCAGCAGCCCTACTAGCGGGACGCTAGCCAAAAACATTCAGTACTTC. Full variable domain (rest looked up from reference TRBV5-1 and TRBJ2-4): KAGVTQTPRYLIKTRGQQVTLSCSPISGHRSVSWYQQTPGQGLQFLFEYFSETQRNKGNFPGRFSGRQFSNSRSEMNVSTLELGDSALYLCASSPTSGTLAKNIQYFGAGTRLSVL.

This clonotype turned up a few times. The rearrangement joins TRBV6-1 to TRBJ1-1; 10 bases match TRBD1. There are 16 residues in the CDR3. CDR1 is MNHNS and CDR2 is SASEGT in the germline V gene. With 6 bases clipped from V and 0 bases from J, the junction kept 7 bases outside the gene matches. Here the CDR3 reads CASSPGTGVLNTEAFF. Written as DNA, the CDR3 is TGTGCCAGCAGCCCCGGGACAGGGGTTCTGAACACTGAAGCTTTCTTT.

There are a few counts of this clonotype. The rearrangement links TRBV25-1 to TRBJ2-1; 7 nucleotides align to TRBD2. V lost 3 bases to trimming and J lost 11 bases; unmatched junction nucleotides: 7. CDR1 MGHDK and CDR2 SYGVNS come from the germline V gene. This CDR3 has 13 amino acids. Here the CDR3 DNA reads TGTGCCAGCAGTGATGTGTGGAGCGGGAAGCAGTTCTTC. It encodes CASSDVWSGKQFF.

V and J are TRBV2 and TRBJ2-4, with 8 nucleotides matching TRBD2. CDR1 is SNHLY, CDR2 FYNNEI, per germline. The CDR3 is 18 amino acids. V shed 2 bases, J shed 13 bases, and the junction held 22 bases outside the gene matches. The CDR3, as DNA: TGTGCCAGCAGTGAATCGGCCCTCCGGGGGGGCGCTAGGGTGGTCCAGTACTTC. The encoded protein is CASSESALRGGARVVQYF.

The V and J genes are TRBV11-2 and TRBJ2-7; the D gene could be TRBD1 or TRBD2 (5 bases each). Germline CDR1 reads SGHAT; CDR2 reads FQNNGV. The length of the CDR3 is 15 residues. V shed 0 bases and J shed 4 bases, with 13 bases lying between them. The CDR3 DNA follows: TGTGCCAGCAGCTTAGATTTTGGGGACCTTTACGAGCAGTACTTC. Its translation: CASSLDFGDLYEQYF. The full variable domain, in which reference TRBV11-2 and TRBJ2-7 provide the parts outside the CDR3, is EAGVAQSPRYKIIEKRQSVAFWCNPISGHATLYWYQQILGQGPKLLIQFQNNGVVDDSQLPKDRFSAERLKGVDSTLKIQPAKLEDSAVYLCASSLDFGDLYEQYFGPGTRLTVT.

The chain uses TRBV6-5 and TRBJ2-7, with TRBD1 as a possible D gene (5 bases). The V gene's germline CDR1 is MNHEY and CDR2 SVGAGI. V lost 0 bases to trimming and J lost 0 bases, with 9 bases between them. This CDR3 spans 15 amino acids. CDR3: CASSYSSRDSYEQYF. In DNA form, the CDR3 reads TGTGCCAGCAGTTACTCGAGCAGGGACTCCTACGAGCAGTACTTC.

The chain combines TRBV10-3 with TRBJ2-7; possibly TRBD1 or TRBD2 for D (5 bases each). Germline V gives CDR1 ENHRY, CDR2 SYGVKD. The length of the CDR3 is 17 residues. Trimming took off 0 bases at V and 7 bases at J, with 22 bases between the two ends. In nucleotides, the CDR3 is TGTGCCATCAGTGAGTCGGGGACCCAGGCTGTGAAAAATGAGCAGTACTTC. Translation: CAISESGTQAVKNEQYF.

About this clonotype itself: The junction differs from germline at one of its ends, possibly a read error. The chain recombines TRBV12-3 or TRBV12-4 with TRBJ2-1, with 9 bases identical to TRBD2. CDR3 length: 15 amino acids. DNA of the CDR3: TGTGCCAGCAGTTTTTGGCGGGAGGGCTACAATAAGCAGTTCTTC. This translates into CASSFWREGYNKQFF.

The chain carries TRBV7-6 and TRBJ2-1; either TRBD1 or TRBD2 may fit D (5 bases each). The germline CDR1 and CDR2 sequences are SGHVS and FNYEAQ. V lost 5 bases, J lost 3 bases, and 20 bases lay in between. The CDR3 contains 17 residues. The CDR3 region is CASSPFSWDGDYNEQFF. CDR3 sequence (DNA): TGTGCCAGCAGCCCGTTTAGCTGGGACGGAGACTACAATGAGCAGTTCTTC.

This clonotype was seen just once. V usage is TRBV6-1 and J usage is TRBJ1-1, with no clear D. This CDR3 has 15 amino acids. CDR1 is MNHNS, CDR2 SASEGT, per germline. Trimming took off 6 bases at V and 0 bases at J, with 14 bases between the two ends. CDR3 amino acids: CASSPAGLMNTEAFF. DNA for the CDR3: TGTGCCAGCAGCCCAGCGGGCCTAATGAACACTGAAGCTTTCTTT.